Here is one T cell receptor (beta chain) with its context. These data come from a study of patients and donors after allogeneic stem cell transplantation. Trimming left V 7 bases short and J 1 base short, with 13 bases between. The CDR3 sequence is 14 residues long. Germline V CDR1 and CDR2: SGHTA, FQGNSA. MiXCR was run by TCRdb on the RT-PCR reads, yielding one entry per CDR3 protein. This repertoire shows 2,000 to 3,000 distinct CDR3 sequences, roughly a sixth found once; its top ten account for 20%. Sequenced input: blood, either unsorted or a sorted T cell fraction (not recorded which). The clonotype comes from a human donor who was either an allogeneic HSCT recipient or a stem cell or donor lymphocyte infusion donor (not recorded which). It is not recorded whose cells these are; they may come from a transplant donor. This sequence joins TRBV7-2 and TRBJ1-1, with D unresolved. DNA of the CDR3: TGTGCCAGCAAGACCGGTGAGGGGAACACTGAAGCTTTCTTT. Its translation is CASKTGEGNTEAFF.